This T cell receptor (beta chain) appears in the sequencing data of a study of lymphopenia after photon versus proton radiotherapy. Study-wide results and limits: Post-nadir diversity loss with photons came from oligoclonal expansion, particularly CD8+ Temra cells. Larger post-nadir TCR diversity loss correlated inversely with survival in deceased patients. Proton therapy kept repertoires fairly stable, unlike photons, which gained effector/memory cells.

A remark on this clone: Its antigen is not known.

Profiling relied on immunoSEQ multiplex PCR, and the TCRdb table lists in-frame clones only, not all of them. The sample consists of roughly 38,000 clones, 80% to 95% of them appearing once. This CDR3 has 14 residues. The trim removed 2 bases at V and 3 bases at J, leaving 3 bases unmatched. Per germline, CDR1 SGHRS and CDR2 YFSETQ. The rearrangement links TRBV5-1 to TRBJ2-7; 9 bases line up with TRBD1. The sequence was obtained from a man aged 55 to 70 with cholangiocarcinoma. Material: peripheral blood, obtained from a patient treated with photon-based radiotherapy. The CDR3 spells CASSFGQGNYEQYF. Here the CDR3 DNA reads TGCGCCAGCAGCTTCGGACAGGGGAACTACGAGCAGTACTTC.